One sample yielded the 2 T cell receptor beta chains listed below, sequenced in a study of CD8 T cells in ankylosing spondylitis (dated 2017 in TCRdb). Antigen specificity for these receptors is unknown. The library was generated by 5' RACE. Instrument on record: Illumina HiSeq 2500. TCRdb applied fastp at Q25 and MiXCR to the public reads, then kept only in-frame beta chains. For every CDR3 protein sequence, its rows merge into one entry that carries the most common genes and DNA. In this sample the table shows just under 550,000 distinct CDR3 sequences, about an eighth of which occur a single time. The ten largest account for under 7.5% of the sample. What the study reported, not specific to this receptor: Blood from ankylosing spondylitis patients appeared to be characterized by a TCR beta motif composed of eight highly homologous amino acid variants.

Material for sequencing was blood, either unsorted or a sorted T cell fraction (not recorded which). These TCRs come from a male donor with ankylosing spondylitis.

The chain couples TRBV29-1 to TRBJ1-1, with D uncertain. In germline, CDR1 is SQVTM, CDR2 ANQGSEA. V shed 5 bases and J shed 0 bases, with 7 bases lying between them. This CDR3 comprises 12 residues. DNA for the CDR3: TGCAGCGTTAGACGGATGAACACTGAAGCTTTCTTT. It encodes CSVRRMNTEAFF.

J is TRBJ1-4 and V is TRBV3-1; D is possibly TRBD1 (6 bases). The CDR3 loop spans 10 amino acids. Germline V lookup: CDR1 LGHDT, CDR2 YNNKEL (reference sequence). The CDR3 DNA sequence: TGTGCAAGCGGGGGCCGTCGACTGTTTTTT. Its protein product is CASGGRRLFF.